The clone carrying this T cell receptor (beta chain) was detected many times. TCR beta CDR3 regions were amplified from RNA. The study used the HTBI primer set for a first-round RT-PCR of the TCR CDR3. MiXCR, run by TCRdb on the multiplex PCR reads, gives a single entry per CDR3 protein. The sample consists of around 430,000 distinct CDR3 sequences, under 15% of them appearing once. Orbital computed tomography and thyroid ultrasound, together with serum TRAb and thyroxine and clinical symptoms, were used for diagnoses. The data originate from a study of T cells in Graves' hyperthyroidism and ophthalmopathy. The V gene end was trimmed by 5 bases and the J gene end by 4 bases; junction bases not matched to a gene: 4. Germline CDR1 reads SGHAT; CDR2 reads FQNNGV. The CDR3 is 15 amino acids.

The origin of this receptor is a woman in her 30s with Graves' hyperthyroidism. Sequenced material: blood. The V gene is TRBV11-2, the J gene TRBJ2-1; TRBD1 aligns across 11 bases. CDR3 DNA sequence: TGTGCCAGCAGCACCGGACAGGGGGCTTACAATGAGCAGTTCTTC. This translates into CASSTGQGAYNEQFF.